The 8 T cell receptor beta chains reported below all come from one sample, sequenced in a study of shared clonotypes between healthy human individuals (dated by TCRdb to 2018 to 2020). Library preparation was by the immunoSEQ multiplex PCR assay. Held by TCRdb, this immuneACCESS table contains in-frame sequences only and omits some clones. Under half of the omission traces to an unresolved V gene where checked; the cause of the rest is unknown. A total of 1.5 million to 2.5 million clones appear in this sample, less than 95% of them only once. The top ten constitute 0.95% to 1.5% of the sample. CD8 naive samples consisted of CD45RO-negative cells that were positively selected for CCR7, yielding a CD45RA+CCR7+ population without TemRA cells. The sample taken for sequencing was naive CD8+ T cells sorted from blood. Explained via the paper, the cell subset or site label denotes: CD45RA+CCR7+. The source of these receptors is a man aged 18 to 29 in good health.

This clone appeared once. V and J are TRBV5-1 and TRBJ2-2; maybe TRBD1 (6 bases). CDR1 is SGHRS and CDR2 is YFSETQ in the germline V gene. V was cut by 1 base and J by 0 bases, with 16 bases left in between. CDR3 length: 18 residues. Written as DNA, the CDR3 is TGCGCCAGCAGCTTGACCTCTTACAGGGCCGCGAACACCGGGGAGCTGTTTTTT. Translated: CASSLTSYRAANTGELFF. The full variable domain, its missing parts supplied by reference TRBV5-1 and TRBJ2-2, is KAGVTQTPRYLIKTRGQQVTLSCSPISGHRSVSWYQQTPGQGLQFLFEYFSETQRNKGNFPGRFSGRQFSNSRSEMNVSTLELGDSALYLCASSLTSYRAANTGELFFGEGSRLTVL.

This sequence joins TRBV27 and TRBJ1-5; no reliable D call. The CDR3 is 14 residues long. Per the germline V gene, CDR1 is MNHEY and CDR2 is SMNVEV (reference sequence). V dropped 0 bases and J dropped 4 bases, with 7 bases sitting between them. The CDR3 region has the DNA TGTGCCAGCAGTTTATCGGTGGGAAATCAGCCCCAGCATTTT. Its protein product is CASSLSVGNQPQHF.

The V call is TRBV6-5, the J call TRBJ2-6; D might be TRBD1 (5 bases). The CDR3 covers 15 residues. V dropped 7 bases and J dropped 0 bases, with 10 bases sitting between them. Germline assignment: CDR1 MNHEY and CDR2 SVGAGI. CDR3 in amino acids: CASTTDSSGANVLTF. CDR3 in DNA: TGTGCCAGCACCACCGACAGCTCTGGGGCCAACGTCCTGACTTTC.

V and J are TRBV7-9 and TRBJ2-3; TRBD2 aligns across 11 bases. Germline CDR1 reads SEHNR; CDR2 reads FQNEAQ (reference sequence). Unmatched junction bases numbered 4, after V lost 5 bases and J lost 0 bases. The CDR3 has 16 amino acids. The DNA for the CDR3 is TGTGCCAGCAGCCGCAGACTAGCGGGAAGCACAGATACGCAGTATTTT. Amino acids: CASSRRLAGSTDTQYF.

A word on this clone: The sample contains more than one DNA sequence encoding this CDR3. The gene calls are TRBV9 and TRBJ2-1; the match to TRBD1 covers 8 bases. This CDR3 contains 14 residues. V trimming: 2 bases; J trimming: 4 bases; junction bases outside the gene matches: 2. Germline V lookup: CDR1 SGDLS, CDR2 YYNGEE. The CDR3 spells CASSVRTGYNEQFF. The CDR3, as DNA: TGTGCCAGCAGCGTGAGGACAGGGTACAATGAGCAGTTCTTC.

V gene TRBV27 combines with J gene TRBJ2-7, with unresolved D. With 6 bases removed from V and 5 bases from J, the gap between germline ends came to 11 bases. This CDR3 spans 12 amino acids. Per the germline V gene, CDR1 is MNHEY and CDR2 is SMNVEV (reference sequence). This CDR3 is CASRRGSHEQYF. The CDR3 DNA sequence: TGTGCCAGCAGAAGAGGTTCCCACGAGCAGTACTTC.

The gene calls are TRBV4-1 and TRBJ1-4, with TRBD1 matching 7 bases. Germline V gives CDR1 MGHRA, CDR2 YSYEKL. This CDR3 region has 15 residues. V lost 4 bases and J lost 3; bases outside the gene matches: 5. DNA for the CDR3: TGCGCCAGCAGCCTACGGGACAGCCCTAATGAAAAACTGTTTTTT. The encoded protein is CASSLRDSPNEKLFF.

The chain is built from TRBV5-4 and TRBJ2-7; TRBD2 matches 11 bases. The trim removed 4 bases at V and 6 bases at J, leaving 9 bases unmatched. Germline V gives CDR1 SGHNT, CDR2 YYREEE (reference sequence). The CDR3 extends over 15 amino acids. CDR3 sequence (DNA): TGTGCCAGCAGCCCGGACCTTAGCGGGAGGGGCGAGCAGTACTTC. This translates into CASSPDLSGRGEQYF.